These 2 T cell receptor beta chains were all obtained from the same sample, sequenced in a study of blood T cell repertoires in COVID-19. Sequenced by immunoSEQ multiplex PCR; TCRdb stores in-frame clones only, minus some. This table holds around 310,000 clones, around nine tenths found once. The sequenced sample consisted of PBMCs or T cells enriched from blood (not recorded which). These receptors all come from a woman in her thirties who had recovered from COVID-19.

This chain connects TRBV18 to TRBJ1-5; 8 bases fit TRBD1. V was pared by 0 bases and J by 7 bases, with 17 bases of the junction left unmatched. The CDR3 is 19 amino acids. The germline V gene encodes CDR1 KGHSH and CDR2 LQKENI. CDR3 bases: TGTGCCAGCTCACCACCGATCATCTTAGGACAGGGTAGAAACCAGCCCCAGCATTTT. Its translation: CASSPPIILGQGRNQPQHF.

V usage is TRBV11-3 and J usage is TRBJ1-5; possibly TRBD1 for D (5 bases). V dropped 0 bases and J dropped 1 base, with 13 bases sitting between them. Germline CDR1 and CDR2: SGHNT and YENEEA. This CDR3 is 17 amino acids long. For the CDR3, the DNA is TGTGCCAGCAGCTTAGATTTGAAGGGGCGCAGCAATCAGCCCCAGCATTTT. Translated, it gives CASSLDLKGRSNQPQHF.